This TCR beta chain originates from a study of T cells in Graves' hyperthyroidism and ophthalmopathy. Overall study results and limits: Within blood appeared most thyroid clonotypes that had expanded above 0.001. The model's output predicted ophthalmopathy at a median of approximately 6.5 months prior to onset.

This clonotype was recorded many times. Its antigen is not known. Diagnoses rested on clinical symptoms, serum thyroxine and TRAb, thyroid ultrasound and orbital computed tomography. It was RNA transcripts that yielded the amplified TCR beta CDR3 regions. The HTBI primer set was used in a first-round RT-PCR of the TCR CDR3. TCRdb independently ran MiXCR on the multiplex PCR reads; one entry per CDR3 protein. Of roughly 570,000 distinct CDR3 sequences listed, around 42% are singletons. The CDR3 sequence is 13 residues long. In germline, CDR1 is SNHLY, CDR2 FYNNEI. The V end was cut by 5 bases, the J end by 4 bases, with 11 bases between.

What was sequenced was peripheral blood or thyroid tissue (not recorded which). This chain joins TRBV2 and TRBJ1-1, with D possibly being TRBD1 (6 bases). The source is an adult woman with Graves' disease, either hyperthyroidism or ophthalmopathy (not recorded which). The CDR3, as DNA: TGTGCCAGCAGTCAAACAGGGTTCACTGAAGCTTTCTTT. The encoded protein is CASSQTGFTEAFF.